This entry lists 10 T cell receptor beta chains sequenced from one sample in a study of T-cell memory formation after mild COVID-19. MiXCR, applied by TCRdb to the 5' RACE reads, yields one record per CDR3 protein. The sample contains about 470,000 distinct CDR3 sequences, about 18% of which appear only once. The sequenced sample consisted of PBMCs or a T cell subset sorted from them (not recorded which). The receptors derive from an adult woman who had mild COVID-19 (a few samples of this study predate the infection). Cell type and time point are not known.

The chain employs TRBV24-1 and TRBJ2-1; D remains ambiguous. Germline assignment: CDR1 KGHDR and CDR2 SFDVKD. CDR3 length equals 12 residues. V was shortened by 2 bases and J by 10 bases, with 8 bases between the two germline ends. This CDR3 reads CATSDSRPEQFF. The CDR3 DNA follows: TGTGCCACCAGTGATTCAAGACCGGAGCAGTTCTTC.

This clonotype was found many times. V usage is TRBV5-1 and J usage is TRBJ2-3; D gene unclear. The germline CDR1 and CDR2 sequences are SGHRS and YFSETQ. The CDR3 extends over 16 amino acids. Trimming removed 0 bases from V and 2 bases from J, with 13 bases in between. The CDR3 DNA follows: TGCGCCAGCAGCTTGGCCGGGCAAACAGACACAGATACGCAGTATTTT. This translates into CASSLAGQTDTDTQYF.

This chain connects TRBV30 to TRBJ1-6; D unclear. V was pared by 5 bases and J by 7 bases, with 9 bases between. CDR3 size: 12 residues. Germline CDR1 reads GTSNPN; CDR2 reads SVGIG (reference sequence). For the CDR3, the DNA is TGTGCCTGGGGAAGAGGGAATTCACCCCTCCACTTT. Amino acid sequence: CAWGRGNSPLHF.

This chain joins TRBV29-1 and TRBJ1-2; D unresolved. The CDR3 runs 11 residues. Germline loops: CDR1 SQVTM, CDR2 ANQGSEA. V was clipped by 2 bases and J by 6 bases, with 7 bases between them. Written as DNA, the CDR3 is TGCAGCGTTGAAAAGGGAAATGGCTACACCTTC. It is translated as CSVEKGNGYTF.

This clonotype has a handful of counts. The chain's CDR3 is CASSSGPYYGYTF. The CDR3 DNA is TGTGCCAGCAGCTCGGGCCCTTACTATGGCTACACCTTC. The V and J genes are TRBV5-6 and TRBJ1-2; D gene uncertain. CDR3 length: 13 residues. Germline-derived CDR1 and CDR2 are SGHDT and YYEEEE. V was shortened by 3 bases and J by 3 bases, with 9 bases between the two germline ends.

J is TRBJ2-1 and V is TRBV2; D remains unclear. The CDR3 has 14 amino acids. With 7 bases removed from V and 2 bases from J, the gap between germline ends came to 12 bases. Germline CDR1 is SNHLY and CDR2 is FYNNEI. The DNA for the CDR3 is TGTGCCAGCACGATACCTGGGACCTACAATGAGCAGTTCTTC. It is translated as CASTIPGTYNEQFF.

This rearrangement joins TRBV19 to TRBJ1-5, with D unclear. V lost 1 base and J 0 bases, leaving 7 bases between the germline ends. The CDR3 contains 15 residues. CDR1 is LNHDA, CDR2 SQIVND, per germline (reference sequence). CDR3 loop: CASSIVSYSNQPQHF. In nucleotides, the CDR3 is TGTGCCAGTAGTATAGTTTCTTATAGCAATCAGCCCCAGCATTTT.

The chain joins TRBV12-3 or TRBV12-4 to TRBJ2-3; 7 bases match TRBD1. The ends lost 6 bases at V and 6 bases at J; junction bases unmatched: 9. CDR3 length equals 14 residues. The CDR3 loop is CASSPDRPRDTQYF. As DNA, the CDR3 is TGTGCCAGCAGCCCGGACAGGCCAAGGGATACGCAGTATTTT.

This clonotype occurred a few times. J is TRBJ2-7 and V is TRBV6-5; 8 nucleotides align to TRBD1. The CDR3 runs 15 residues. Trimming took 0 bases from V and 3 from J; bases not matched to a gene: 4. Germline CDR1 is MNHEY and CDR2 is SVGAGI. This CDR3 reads CASSYSYDRGYEQYF. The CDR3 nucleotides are TGTGCCAGCAGTTACTCGTATGACAGGGGCTACGAGCAGTACTTC.

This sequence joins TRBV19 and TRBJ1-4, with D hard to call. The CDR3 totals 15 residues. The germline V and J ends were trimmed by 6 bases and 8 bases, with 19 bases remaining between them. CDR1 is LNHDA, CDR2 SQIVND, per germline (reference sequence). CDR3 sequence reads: CASRPLTGLEEKLFF. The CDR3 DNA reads TGTGCCAGTAGGCCCTTGACGGGGTTGGAGGAAAAACTGTTTTTT.